The 12 T cell receptor beta chains given below trace back to one sample, sequenced in a study of molecular identifiers for immune sequencing clone quantification. TCRdb ran MiXCR on the PCR reads and lists one entry per CDR3 protein. The sample carries over 550,000 distinct CDR3 sequences, about 25% recorded once. The sample consisted of naive CD8+ T cells from blood, with Jurkat cell RNA spiked in. Subset meaning: FACS-sorted CD8+CD4-CCR7+CD45RA+ naive T cells. These receptors originate from a human donor in good health. Some libraries in this study had Jurkat cell RNA spiked in.

A remark on this clonotype: One end of the junction fails to match germline, which may point to a read error. The V and J genes are TRBV7-9 and TRBJ2-7; 12 nucleotides match TRBD2. CDR3 length equals 15 residues. Germline assignment: CDR1 SEHNR and CDR2 FQNEAQ (reference sequence). The CDR3 DNA reads TGTGCCAGCAGCTTAGTAACTAGCGGGGGGAATGAGCGGTACTTC. It translates to CASSLVTSGGNERYF.

This clonotype was detected many times. V is TRBV5-5 and J is TRBJ2-3, with a weak D call TRBD1 (6 bases). Germline CDR1 is SGHKS and CDR2 is YYEKEE (reference sequence). This CDR3 contains 18 residues. Trimming cost V 5 bases and J 2 bases, with 24 bases left between them. CDR3 residues: CASRTPGQPLEDTDTQYF. The CDR3 coding sequence is TGTGCCAGCAGAACACCGGGACAACCTTTAGAGGACACAGATACGCAGTATTTT.

This clonotype was counted a few times. The rearrangement uses TRBV6-2 or TRBV6-3 and TRBJ1-1; D is perhaps TRBD1 (5 bases). The germline V gene has CDR1 MNHEY and CDR2 SVGEGT. CDR3 length equals 13 residues. V shed 9 bases and J shed 1 base, with 12 bases lying between them. The DNA of the CDR3 is TGTGCCAGTTGGGACCGGCAGAACACTGAAGCTTTCTTT. Encoded protein: CASWDRQNTEAFF.

Ten or more counts support this clonotype. J is TRBJ2-1 and V is TRBV27; D not certain. The germline V gene has CDR1 MNHEY and CDR2 SMNVEV (reference sequence). V was clipped by 6 bases and J by 3 bases, with 12 bases between them. The CDR3 length is 14 residues. CDR3 bases: TGTGCCAGCAGCTTCCTCGGCAGCTACAATGAGCAGTTCTTC. Protein: CASSFLGSYNEQFF.

This clonotype was seen many times. The chain employs TRBV5-4 and TRBJ2-3, with TRBD2 matching over 10 bases. Per germline, CDR1 SGHNT and CDR2 YYREEE (reference sequence). The CDR3 extends over 16 amino acids. The ends lost 4 bases at V and 2 bases at J; junction bases unmatched: 7. The CDR3 region has the DNA TGTGCCAGCAGCCCAGCTAGCGGGGGACACACAGATACGCAGTATTTT. Translating gives CASSPASGGHTDTQYF.

Concerning this clonotype itself: The junction differs from germline at one of its ends, possibly a read error. V is TRBV12-3 or TRBV12-4 and J is TRBJ2-2, with a weak D call TRBD2 (6 bases). There are 15 residues in the CDR3. The DNA of the CDR3 is TGTGCCAGCAGTTCAATTGGGGCGAACACCGGGGGGCTGTTTTTT. Translating it yields CASSSIGANTGGLFF.

This clonotype was seen many times. J is TRBJ2-7 and V is TRBV9, with a tentative D call TRBD1 (6 bases). Trimming took off 4 bases at V and 2 bases at J, with 13 bases between the two ends. Per the germline V gene, CDR1 is SGDLS and CDR2 is YYNGEE. This CDR3 region has 14 residues. Here the CDR3 reads CASSPRDKPYEQYF. The CDR3 DNA follows: TGTGCCAGCAGCCCAAGGGACAAACCCTACGAGCAGTACTTC. Full variable domain (missing parts from reference TRBV9 and TRBJ2-7): DSGVTQTPKHLITATGQRVTLRCSPRSGDLSVYWYQQSLDQGLQFLIQYYNGEERAKGNILERFSAQQFPDLHSELNLSSLELGDSALYFCASSPRDKPYEQYFGPGTRLTVT.

In the case of this clonotype: Being one base from a much bigger clone, this may be a read error. CDR3 DNA sequence: TGTGCCAGCAGCGGAGTGGGCACCGGGGAGCTGTTTTTT. It translates to CASSGVGTGELFF. J is TRBJ2-2 and V is TRBV6-5; D is unresolved. V was trimmed by 6 bases and J by 4 bases, leaving 9 bases between them. The CDR3 loop spans 13 amino acids. The germline V gene encodes CDR1 MNHEY and CDR2 SVGAGI.

This clonotype was counted between two and nine times. A read error may account for a junction end that differs from germline. This rearrangement joins TRBV7-9 to TRBJ2-1, with D possibly matching TRBD1 (5 bases). This CDR3 region has 16 residues. Germline V gene data show CDR1 as SEHNR and CDR2 as FQNEAQ (reference sequence). The chain's CDR3 is CAGSLQVSRSYNEQFF. The CDR3 DNA follows: TGTGCCGGCAGCTTACAGGTTAGCAGGTCCTACAATGAGCAGTTCTTC.

This clonotype was counted many times. This sequence joins TRBV4-1 and TRBJ2-7; D gene ambiguous. Germline assignment: CDR1 MGHRA and CDR2 YSYEKL. The V gene lost 1 base and the J gene lost 3 bases, with 10 bases spanning the gap. CDR3 length: 14 residues. The chain's CDR3 is CASSQGTLVYEQYF. The CDR3 DNA follows: TGCGCCAGCAGCCAAGGTACACTCGTCTACGAGCAGTACTTC.

Comments on this clonotype: A much bigger clone sits one base away, suggesting this may be a read error. The CDR3 spells CANSAVTSGTDTQYF. Written as DNA, the CDR3 is TGTGCCAACAGCGCAGTGACTAGCGGCACAGATACGCAGTATTTT. J is TRBJ2-3 and V is TRBV9, with 8 bases lining up with TRBD2. This CDR3 contains 15 residues. The germline CDR1 and CDR2 sequences are SGDLS and YYNGEE.

This clonotype occurred many times. This chain joins TRBV20-1 and TRBJ2-3; D call uncertain. Germline loops: CDR1 DFQATT, CDR2 SNEGSKA (reference sequence). The CDR3 is 12 residues long. The ends were cut back, 2 bases at V and 2 bases at J, with 5 bases in the middle. CDR3 DNA sequence: TGCAGTGCTAGACAGATCACAGATACGCAGTATTTT. Protein product: CSARQITDTQYF.